The 27 T cell receptor beta chains below come from one sample, sequenced in a study of blood T cell repertoires in COVID-19. This table comes from immunoSEQ multiplex PCR, and its TCRdb copy is limited to in-frame clones, with some not included. The sample has hundreds of thousands of clones, roughly 80% seen once; the top ten hold approximately 20%. The sample comprised peripheral blood. These receptors were collected from a man younger than 45 with active or convalescent COVID-19.

J is TRBJ2-7 and V is TRBV9; the D gene is possibly TRBD1 (6 bases). CDR3 length: 15 amino acids. Germline assignment: CDR1 SGDLS and CDR2 YYNGEE. Trimming took off 3 bases at V and 5 bases at J, with 18 bases between the two ends. CDR3 coding DNA: TGTGCCAGCAGCGCAGCAGGTCAGGGGTTCAACGAGCAGTACTTC. Translating it yields CASSAAGQGFNEQYF.

V and J are TRBV5-3 and TRBJ1-6; D unresolved. TRBV5-3 is filed as an ORF, its function uncertain. The V end lost 9 bases, the J end lost 9 bases, and 19 bases lay between the germline ends. The CDR3 runs 14 residues. CDR3 region: CATPGGGMGSPLHF. In DNA form, the CDR3 reads TGTGCCACCCCCGGTGGAGGGATGGGTTCACCCCTCCACTTT.

The chain combines TRBV29-1 with TRBJ2-7; D perhaps matches TRBD1 (6 bases). CDR3 length: 14 amino acids. Germline V gene data show CDR1 as SQVTM and CDR2 as ANQGSEA. V lost 0 bases, J lost 0 bases, and 9 bases lay in between. CDR3 DNA: TGCAGCGTTGAAGATCGGACAGTCTCCTACGAGCAGTACTTC. Translating it yields CSVEDRTVSYEQYF.

This sequence joins TRBV5-1 and TRBJ1-1; TRBD1 matches at 7 bases. Losses at the gene ends were 4 bases for V and 5 bases for J; bases not matched to a gene: 8. This CDR3 has 14 amino acids. Germline CDR1 SGHRS, CDR2 YFSETQ. The CDR3 region is CASSLTGTGTEAFF. CDR3 DNA sequence: TGCGCCAGCAGCCTGACAGGGACGGGAACTGAAGCTTTCTTT.

The chain recombines TRBV11-2 with TRBJ2-1; 7 nucleotides line up with TRBD2. V lost 3 bases and J lost 2; bases outside the gene matches: 4. The length of the CDR3 is 15 residues. Germline V gene data show CDR1 as SGHAT and CDR2 as FQNNGV. This CDR3 reads CASSFLADPYNEQFF. For the CDR3, the DNA is TGTGCCAGCAGCTTTCTAGCGGACCCCTACAATGAGCAGTTCTTC.

The CDR3 DNA reads as TGTGCCGTCAGCGGGAGTTTGGAAGAGACCCAGTACTTC. Amino acid sequence: CAVSGSLEETQYF. The chain links TRBV30 to TRBJ2-5; 8 bases are a match to TRBD2. This CDR3 has 13 amino acids. After removal of 8 bases from V and 3 bases from J, the junction contained 8 bases not matched to a gene. The germline V gene has CDR1 GTSNPN and CDR2 SVGIG (reference sequence). Complete variable domain (other parts from reference TRBV30 and TRBJ2-5): SQTIHQWPATLVQPVGSPLSLECTVEGTSNPNLYWYRQAAGRGLQLLFYSVGIGQISSEVPQNLSASRPQDRQFILSSKKLLLSDSGFYLCAVSGSLEETQYFGPGTRLLVL.

This sequence joins TRBV18 and TRBJ1-1; a weak D match, TRBD1 (5 bases). Trimming took off 0 bases at V and 5 bases at J, with 13 bases between the two ends. The CDR3 contains 15 residues. Germline assignment: CDR1 KGHSH and CDR2 LQKENI. CDR3 in amino acids: CASSPPLGLKTEAFF. The CDR3 nucleotides read TGTGCCAGCTCACCACCGCTGGGACTAAAGACTGAAGCTTTCTTT.

The V gene is TRBV2, the J gene TRBJ2-2; 8 bases line up with TRBD1. V was pared by 2 bases and J by 4 bases, with 6 bases of the junction left unmatched. Germline V lookup: CDR1 SNHLY, CDR2 FYNNEI. The length of the CDR3 is 16 residues. This chain's CDR3 is CASSEQGARGTGELFF. CDR3 DNA: TGTGCCAGCAGTGAACAGGGGGCGCGAGGCACCGGGGAGCTGTTTTTT.

The chain has TRBV19 and TRBJ2-3; 8 bases are a match to TRBD1. CDR3 length equals 15 residues. The V gene's germline CDR1 is LNHDA and CDR2 SQIVND (reference sequence). V dropped 5 bases and J dropped 4; count of bases not matched to a gene: 8. CDR3 region: CASSYRQGPPDTQYF. DNA of the CDR3: TGTGCCAGTAGTTATAGACAGGGGCCCCCAGATACGCAGTATTTT.

J is TRBJ1-1 and V is TRBV27; TRBD1 aligns across 10 bases. Germline trimming cut 5 bases from V and 3 bases from J; bases unmatched to any gene: 9. CDR3 length: 16 residues. In germline, CDR1 is MNHEY, CDR2 SMNVEV (reference sequence). The CDR3 DNA sequence: TGTGCCAGCAGTCCCCGGACAGGGGGGATCCACACTGAAGCTTTCTTT. Translation: CASSPRTGGIHTEAFF.

V gene TRBV7-2 combines with J gene TRBJ1-5, with TRBD1 as a possible D gene (5 bases). V was pared by 3 bases and J by 6 bases, with 15 bases between. The CDR3 has 15 residues. CDR1 and CDR2 from the germline V gene are SGHTA and FQGNSA. The CDR3 sequence is CASSFRGGTGQPQHF. The CDR3 DNA is TGTGCCAGCAGCTTCCGTGGGGGGACGGGTCAGCCCCAGCATTTT.

In DNA, the CDR3 is TGCGCCAGCAGCCAAGCGACGACAGACGTGTACGAGCAGTACTTC. It is translated as CASSQATTDVYEQYF. The chain has TRBV4-3 and TRBJ2-7; tentatively, D is TRBD1 (5 bases). CDR1 LGHNA and CDR2 YSLEER come from the germline V gene. V was pared by 1 base and J by 4 bases, with 14 bases between. This CDR3 is 15 amino acids long.

The V and J genes are TRBV5-1 and TRBJ2-5, with unresolved D. The CDR3 spans 13 residues. Deletions cut 4 bases from V and 4 bases from J, with 11 bases between. From germline, CDR1 is SGHRS and CDR2 YFSETQ. CDR3 sequence: CASSTRLTETQYF. The CDR3 DNA reads TGCGCCAGCAGCACGCGGTTGACAGAGACCCAGTACTTC.

The CDR3 sequence is CASSRGGYEQYF. As DNA, the CDR3 is TGTGCCAGCAGTCGCGGGGGCTACGAGCAGTACTTC. This chain connects TRBV6-2 or TRBV6-3 to TRBJ2-7, with TRBD2 matching over 7 bases. The CDR3 loop spans 12 amino acids. Germline CDR1 reads MNHEY; CDR2 reads SVGEGT. J was trimmed by 3 bases and V by 5 bases; bases with no gene match: 1.

This chain uses TRBV11-3 with TRBJ2-1; 7 nucleotides match TRBD2. The CDR3 length is 16 residues. V was clipped by 6 bases and J by 0 bases; unmatched bases: 8. The germline CDR1 and CDR2 sequences are SGHNT and YENEEA. The CDR3 loop reads CASSPGTKSSYNEQFF. As DNA, the CDR3 is TGTGCCAGCAGTCCCGGGACTAAGAGCTCCTACAATGAGCAGTTCTTC.

With respect to this clone: The same CDR3 arises from other DNA sequences in this sample as well. Here the CDR3 DNA reads TGTGCCAGCAGCGTGGGGGGGACCCAATACAATGAGCAGTTCTTC. Protein product: CASSVGGTQYNEQFF. The J gene is TRBJ2-1, the V gene TRBV9, with 7 nucleotides matching TRBD2. Per the germline V gene, CDR1 is SGDLS and CDR2 is YYNGEE. V gave up 2 bases and J gave up 4 bases; unmatched junction bases: 6. The length of the CDR3 is 15 residues.

The genes are TRBV9 and TRBJ2-2, with a weak D call TRBD2 (7 bases). The CDR3 has 15 residues. In germline, CDR1 is SGDLS, CDR2 YYNGEE. Trimming left V 2 bases short and J 2 bases short, with 10 bases between. CDR3 protein: CASSVGGHNTGELFF. Here the CDR3 DNA reads TGTGCCAGCAGCGTCGGGGGGCATAACACCGGGGAGCTGTTTTTT.

The chain combines TRBV5-4 with TRBJ2-1; 8 nucleotides agree with TRBD1. This CDR3 is built from 16 residues. The trim removed 0 bases at V and 5 bases at J, leaving 7 bases unmatched. Germline CDR1 and CDR2: SGHNT and YYREEE (reference sequence). This CDR3 reads CASSLAQGAGDNEQFF. The CDR3 DNA reads as TGTGCCAGCAGCTTGGCCCAGGGGGCTGGAGACAATGAGCAGTTCTTC.

This clone was detected once. An end of the junction does not agree with germline; a read error may underlie this. The CDR3 spells CASSEAVGNSPLHF. CDR3 DNA: TGTGCCAGCAGCGAAGCGGTCGGGAATTCACCCCTCCACTTT. The chain carries TRBV6-1 and TRBJ1-6; D gene ambiguous. Looked up from germline, CDR1 is MNHNS and CDR2 is SASEGT. The CDR3 has 14 residues.

This clone was observed a few times. The V gene is TRBV4-2, the J gene TRBJ1-6; TRBD1 aligns across 11 bases. The CDR3 has 15 residues. The J segment lost 11 bases and the V segment lost 5 bases, leaving 8 bases of the junction unmatched. Germline values: CDR1 LGHNA, CDR2 YNFKEQ. This CDR3 reads CASSLPGQGVAPLHF. DNA for the CDR3: TGTGCCAGCAGCTTACCGGGACAGGGGGTTGCACCCCTCCACTTT.

V is TRBV7-6 and J is TRBJ2-1; D may be TRBD2 (5 bases). V was clipped by 4 bases and J by 8 bases, with 21 bases between them. The CDR3 consists of 16 residues. Per germline, CDR1 SGHVS and CDR2 FNYEAQ. This CDR3 is CASSSSGGLALDEQFF. DNA for the CDR3: TGTGCCAGCAGCTCTTCCGGTGGCCTAGCCTTAGATGAGCAGTTCTTC.

This clone is medium-sized in the sample. The chain couples TRBV6-5 to TRBJ2-7; 9 bases agree with TRBD2. CDR3 length equals 15 residues. J lost 5 bases, V lost 0 bases, and 5 bases had no gene match. Germline V gene sequence: CDR1 MNHEY, CDR2 SVGAGI. The CDR3 reads CASSYSEREEDEQYF. CDR3 DNA: TGTGCCAGCAGTTACTCAGAGCGGGAGGAAGACGAGCAGTACTTC.

The chain uses TRBV5-4 and TRBJ2-7; D perhaps matches TRBD2 (5 bases). This CDR3 comprises 13 residues. Germline-derived CDR1 and CDR2 are SGHNT and YYREEE (reference sequence). Trimming left V 4 bases short and J 3 bases short, with 11 bases between. The CDR3 loop is CASSRMAGYEQYF. The CDR3 DNA is TGTGCCAGCAGCAGGATGGCGGGCTACGAGCAGTACTTC.

This sequence joins TRBV23-1 and TRBJ1-2, with D maybe TRBD1 (6 bases). TRBV23-1 is an open reading frame, and its role is uncertain. This CDR3 is 17 amino acids long. V was clipped by 2 bases and J by 8 bases, with 24 bases between them. The CDR3: CASSQLFKTGHQDGYTF. CDR3 in DNA: TGCGCCAGCAGTCAACTTTTTAAGACGGGACACCAGGACGGCTACACCTTC.

This rearrangement joins TRBV5-5 to TRBJ2-2; 12 bases line up with TRBD1. The length of the CDR3 is 19 residues. The J segment lost 7 bases and the V segment lost 7 bases, leaving 20 bases of the junction unmatched. Germline V gene data show CDR1 as SGHKS and CDR2 as YYEKEE (reference sequence). CDR3 loop: CASEENPRDRGRVGGELFF. The DNA of the CDR3 is TGTGCCAGCGAGGAGAATCCCCGGGACAGGGGGCGCGTTGGCGGGGAGCTGTTTTTT.

This clone was recorded a few times. CDR3 coding DNA: TGTGCCAGTAGTACCCTCAACAGGGGGAGCAATCAGCCCCAGCATTTT. It is translated as CASSTLNRGSNQPQHF. This sequence joins TRBV19 and TRBJ1-5; TRBD1 agrees at 8 bases. Unmatched junction bases numbered 6, after V lost 4 bases and J lost 1 base. The CDR3 spans 16 residues. Per germline, CDR1 LNHDA and CDR2 SQIVND (reference sequence).

V gene TRBV19 combines with J gene TRBJ1-5; 8 nucleotides align to TRBD1. Per the germline V gene, CDR1 is LNHDA and CDR2 is SQIVND (reference sequence). The ends lost 6 bases at V and 2 bases at J; junction bases unmatched: 6. The CDR3 is 15 amino acids. CDR3 in amino acids: CASRPTGEGNQPQHF. The CDR3 region has the DNA TGTGCCAGTAGGCCGACAGGGGAGGGCAATCAGCCCCAGCATTTT. Drawing the rest from reference TRBV19 and TRBJ1-5, the complete variable domain is DGGITQSPKYLFRKEGQNVTLSCEQNLNHDAMYWYRQDPGQGLRLIYYSQIVNDFQKGDIAEGYSVSREKKESFPLTVTSAQKNPTAFYLCASRPTGEGNQPQHFGDGTRLSIL.